This is a list of T cell receptor beta chains from one sample in a study of OX40 agonist ivuxolimab in advanced cancers. The repertoire was sequenced with immunoSEQ multiplex PCR; TCRdb's copy has only in-frame clones and lacks some. The table lists around 46,000 clones, 65% to 85% of them singletons. Sequenced material: CD4+ or CD8+ T cells sorted from blood, taken in a trial of the OX40 agonist ivuxolimab. The receptors were sampled from an adult with an advanced solid tumor such as melanoma, head and neck, liver or kidney cancer. CDR3s include the opening cysteine and the closing phenylalanine or tryptophan. Each record gives: clone size, J gene, CDR3 length, D gene, V gene, CDR3 protein, CDR3 DNA. The D gene is left open where the match is weak. The listing skips clone size in some rows; elsewhere it reads once, few, many or a size class.

once | TRBJ1-2 | 13 | NA | TRBV19 | CAAGAGANYGYTF | TGTGCCGCTGGGGCAGGGGCCAACTATGGCTACACCTTC
few | TRBJ1-1 | 13 | NA | TRBV7-2 | CASSLNFGQQAFF | TGTGCCAGCAGCTTAAACTTTGGCCAGCAAGCTTTCTTT
NA | TRBJ1-5 | 14 | NA | TRBV7-2 | CASSSDGSNQPQHF | TGTGCCAGCAGCTCGGACGGTAGCAATCAGCCCCAGCATTTT
NA | TRBJ1-5 | 13 | TRBD1 | TRBV6-6 | CASTPGQGQPQHF | TGTGCCAGCACTCCGGGACAGGGTCAGCCCCAGCATTTT
NA | TRBJ2-1 | 15 | TRBD2 | TRBV5-4 | CASSPLERGWGEQFF | TGTGCCAGCAGCCCCCTCGAGCGGGGGTGGGGTGAGCAGTTCTTC
NA | TRBJ2-7 | 14 | TRBD1 | TRBV5-5 | CASSLKGQAYEQYF | TGTGCCAGCAGCTTGAAGGGACAGGCCTACGAGCAGTACTTC
NA | TRBJ2-1 | 12 | NA | TRBV10-3 | CATDGRNNEQFF | TGTGCCACCGACGGACGGAACAATGAGCAGTTCTTC
NA | TRBJ1-2 | 15 | NA | TRBV30 | CAGTRGDTISIGYTF | TGTGCCGGGACTCGCGGGGACACCATCAGCATTGGCTACACCTTC
NA | TRBJ2-3 | 15 | NA | TRBV5-6 | CASNGGPVNSDTQYF | TGTGCCAGCAATGGGGGGCCAGTCAATTCAGATACGCAGTATTTT
NA | TRBJ2-7 | 15 | TRBD1 | TRBV27 | CASSLGQINPREQYF | TGTGCCAGCAGTTTGGGACAGATCAACCCTCGGGAGCAGTACTTC
NA | TRBJ1-2 | 14 | TRBD1 | TRBV5-1 | CASSLGQGDYGYTF | TGCGCCAGCAGCTTAGGACAGGGAGACTATGGCTACACCTTC
NA | TRBJ1-3 | 15 | NA | TRBV7-2 | CASSLGIAGGNTIYF | TGTGCCAGCAGCTTAGGTATTGCTGGGGGAAACACCATATATTTT
NA | TRBJ2-2 | 16 | TRBD1 | TRBV19 | CASSRGQGADTGELFF | TGTGCCAGTAGTAGGGGACAGGGGGCGGACACCGGGGAGCTGTTTTTT
NA | TRBJ1-6 | 14 | NA | TRBV5-1 | CASSMDPDNSPLHF | TGCGCCAGCAGCATGGACCCAGATAATTCACCCCTCCACTTT
once | TRBJ2-7 | 12 | NA | TRBV6-1 | CASSFLSYEQYF | TGTGCCAGCAGTTTCCTCTCCTACGAGCAGTACTTC
NA | TRBJ2-7 | 15 | NA | TRBV7-6 | CASREGQGASYEQYF | TGTGCCAGCAGGGAGGGTCAAGGAGCTTCCTACGAGCAGTACTTC
NA | TRBJ2-2 | 16 | NA | TRBV5-6 | CASSRAGASNTGELFF | TGTGCCAGCAGCCGGGCCGGGGCTTCGAACACCGGGGAGCTGTTTTTT
NA | TRBJ1-5 | 14 | NA | TRBV27 | CASSALGGYQPQHF | TGTGCCAGCAGCGCCCTAGGTGGGTATCAGCCCCAGCATTTT
NA | TRBJ2-5 | 15 | NA | TRBV7-3 | CASSPGRGYEETQYF | TGTGCCAGCAGCCCGGGGAGAGGTTACGAAGAGACCCAGTACTTC
NA | TRBJ1-2 | 11 | NA | TRBV29-1 | CGGGFGYGYTF | TGCGGGGGGGGTTTTGGCTATGGCTACACCTTC
NA | TRBJ2-2 | 15 | NA | TRBV6-6 | CASSYFRGDTGELFF | TGTGCCAGCAGTTACTTCAGGGGAGATACCGGGGAGCTGTTTTTT
NA | TRBJ1-1 | 15 | NA | TRBV11-2 | CASIPPPRETGEAFF | TGTGCCAGCATTCCACCCCCCCGGGAGACGGGTGAAGCTTTCTTT
NA | TRBJ2-4 | 16 | NA | TRBV11-2 | CASTRGGSLAKNIQYF | TGTGCCAGCACCAGGGGGGGGAGCCTAGCCAAAAACATTCAGTACTTC
few | TRBJ2-1 | 13 | NA | TRBV5-4 | CASSYDTYNEQFF | TGTGCCAGCAGTTATGACACCTACAATGAGCAGTTCTTC
NA | TRBJ2-7 | 15 | TRBD1 | TRBV25-1 | CASSVPGTGGYEQYF | TGTGCCAGCAGTGTCCCCGGGACAGGGGGGTACGAGCAGTACTTC
NA | TRBJ1-5 | 13 | TRBD1 | TRBV15 | CATSAQGDQPQHF | TGTGCCACCAGCGCGCAGGGGGATCAGCCCCAGCATTTT
NA | TRBJ2-4 | 15 | NA | TRBV5-4 | CASSLGGATRNIQYF | TGTGCCAGCAGCTTGGGGGGGGCGACTAGAAACATTCAGTACTTC
few | TRBJ1-2 | 13 | NA | TRBV7-2 | CASSLSTAPPGTF | TGTGCCAGCAGCTTAAGTACAGCCCCGCCGGGCACCTTC
NA | TRBJ2-2 | 10 | NA | TRBV20-1 | CSASNGELFF | TGCAGTGCTAGTAATGGGGAGCTGTTTTTT
NA | TRBJ1-2 | 11 | NA | TRBV5-6 | CASSLISGYTF | TGTGCCAGCAGCTTGATAAGCGGCTACACCTTC